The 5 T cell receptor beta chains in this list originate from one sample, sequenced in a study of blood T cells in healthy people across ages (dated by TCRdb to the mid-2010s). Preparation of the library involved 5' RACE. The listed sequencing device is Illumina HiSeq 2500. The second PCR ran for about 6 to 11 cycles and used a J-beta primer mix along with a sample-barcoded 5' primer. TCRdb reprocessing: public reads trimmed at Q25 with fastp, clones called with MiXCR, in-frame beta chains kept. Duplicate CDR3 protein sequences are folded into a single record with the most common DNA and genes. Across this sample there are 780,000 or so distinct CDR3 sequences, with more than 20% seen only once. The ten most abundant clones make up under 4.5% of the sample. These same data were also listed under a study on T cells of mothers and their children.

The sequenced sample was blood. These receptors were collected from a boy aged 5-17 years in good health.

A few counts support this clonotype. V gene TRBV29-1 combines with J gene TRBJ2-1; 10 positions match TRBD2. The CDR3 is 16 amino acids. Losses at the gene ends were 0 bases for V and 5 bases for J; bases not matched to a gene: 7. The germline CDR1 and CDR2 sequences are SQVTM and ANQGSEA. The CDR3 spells CSVEEPTSGINNEQFF. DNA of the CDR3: TGCAGCGTTGAAGAACCCACTAGCGGGATTAACAATGAGCAGTTCTTC.

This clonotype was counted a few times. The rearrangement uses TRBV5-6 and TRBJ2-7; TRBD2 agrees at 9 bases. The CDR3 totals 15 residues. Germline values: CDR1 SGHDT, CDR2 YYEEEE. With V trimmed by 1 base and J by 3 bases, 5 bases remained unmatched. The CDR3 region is CASSLLAGEHYEQYF. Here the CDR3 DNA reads TGTGCCAGCAGCTTGTTAGCGGGGGAGCACTACGAGCAGTACTTC.

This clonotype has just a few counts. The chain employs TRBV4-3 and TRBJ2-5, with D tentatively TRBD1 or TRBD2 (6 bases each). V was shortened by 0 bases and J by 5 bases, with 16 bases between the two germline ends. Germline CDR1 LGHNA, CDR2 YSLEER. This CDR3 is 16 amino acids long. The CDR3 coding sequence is TGCGCCAGCAGCCAAGATGGAGGGGACAAATGGGAGACCCAGTACTTC. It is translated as CASSQDGGDKWETQYF.

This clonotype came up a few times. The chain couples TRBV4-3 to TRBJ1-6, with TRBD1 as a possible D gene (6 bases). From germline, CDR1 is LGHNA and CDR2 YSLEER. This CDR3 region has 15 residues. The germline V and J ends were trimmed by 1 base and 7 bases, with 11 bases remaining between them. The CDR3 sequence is CASSQVGGANSPLHF. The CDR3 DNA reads TGCGCCAGCAGCCAAGTTGGGGGGGCCAATTCACCCCTCCACTTT.

DNA of the CDR3: TGCAGTGCCCACGACAGGTTTGCCTTAGGGGCCAATGAGCAGTTCTTC. It yields the protein CSAHDRFALGANEQFF. This chain uses TRBV20-1 with TRBJ2-1, with D possibly matching TRBD1 (6 bases). CDR1 DFQATT and CDR2 SNEGSKA come from the germline V gene (reference sequence). V lost 6 bases and J 6 bases, leaving 24 bases between the germline ends. The CDR3 spans 16 residues.